Reported below is one T cell receptor beta chain. Its antigen is unknown. No quality values exist for individual bases; no much larger clone is one base distant. Ficoll-Paque density gradient centrifugation was the method used to isolate PBMCs. This sample was sequenced with an Illumina NovaSeq 6000. Using 5'RACE with constant-segment primers, TCRalpha and TCRbeta cDNA libraries were constructed, with sample barcodes and unique molecular identifiers added in the process. Trizol reagent was used to extract RNA from every sample. Amplification of the libraries took two PCR steps, and the second step added a second sample barcode plus Illumina TruSeq adapters. The libraries were sequenced on an Illumina NovaSeq using 2 x 150 bp paired-end reads. Turning to the authors' computational methods: The reads were demultiplexed and collapsed into UMI-guided consensus sequences using migec v1.2.7. Using mixcr v2.1.11, the UMI consensuses were aligned to TRA and TRB V and J templates and assembled into clonotypes. Expanded or contracted clonotypes were those called significant by both edgeR and NoisET, with noise models trained on biological replicates. edgeR calls used a false discovery rate-adjusted p below 0.01 and a log2 fold-change threshold of 1. As an exploratory analysis of dynamics, max-normalized trajectories of the 1000 most abundant clonotypes were examined with PCA combined with hierarchical clustering. Separately sequenced CD4+ and CD8+ repertoires were used to assign a CD4 or CD8 phenotype to each responding clone. The public reads were quality trimmed at Q25 with fastp and then assembled into clones with MiXCR by TCRdb, keeping productive beta chains. Records with the same CDR3 protein are collapsed into one entry carrying the most frequent genes and DNA. TCRdb's processing, not the authors' own work, is the source of the V and J calls. Here the sample has about 110,000 distinct CDR3 sequences; around an eighth occur a single time. 35% to 50% of the sample comes from the top ten.

This sample is part of a study of T-cell memory formation after mild COVID-19 (TCRdb year 2021). Background for the entire study: TCR sequence clusters from the two donors were largely donor specific. Two young, previously healthy adult volunteers, one female and one male, were included in the cohort. Longitudinal TCRalpha and TCRbeta repertoire sequencing tracked T-cell clones expanding and contracting after mild COVID-19 in a couple of donors. The paper as a whole reports these results and caveats: The study included only a couple of mild cases, and larger cohorts that include severe cases with pre-infection samples were judged to be necessary. From day 15 to 85, contracting clones showed balanced CD4/CD8 phenotypes, whereas a second wave of clones that expanded from day 15 to 37 leaned towards CD4+. The detection of some responding clones in pre-infection memory suggests that pre-existing cross-reactive memory T cells joined the SARS-CoV-2 response. SARS-CoV-2 specificity was not confirmed for the second-wave clones peaking on day 37. Contracting CD4+ clones appeared mostly in the CM and EM memory subsets, whereas CD8+ clones were enriched in EMRA.

Deletion took 4 bases off V and 3 bases off J, with a span of 9 bases between the germline ends. Looking up the germline V gene (reference sequence) yields CDR1 LGHDT and CDR2 YNNKEL. The CDR3 numbers 13 residues from cysteine through phenylalanine. The entry retains the CDR3 DNA only, 39 bases that are in frame from base 1. Specimen: PBMCs or a T cell subset sorted from them (not recorded which). Rearrangement joined TRBV3-1 to TRBJ1-1, with the D gene not confidently named. This clonotype originated in a man between 18 and 29 years old who had mild COVID-19 (a few samples of this study predate the infection). The sample titles of this study are shuffled in the database, so cell type and time point are left out; the donor was told from shared clones. The DNA reads TGTGCCAGCAGCCCGCAGGCGTACACTGAAGCTTTCTTT. Its translation is CASSPQAYTEAFF.